Sequencing of this TCR beta chain was carried out in a study of cytomegalovirus exposure and HLA in healthy donors. Study overall: Among around 170 million T cells, an earlier analysis found roughly 120 million unique TCR beta sequences. HLA-typed donors were the source of about 85 million unique TCRs held in an early data release.

This clone was seen a single time. In germline, CDR1 is SGHTS, CDR2 YDEGEE. The CDR3 has 16 residues. J gave up 5 bases and V 2 bases, and 11 bases lay outside the gene matches. The PCR employed 60 Vbeta primers together with 13 Jbeta primers. Produced via immunoSEQ multiplex PCR; TCRdb's table is partial and in-frame only. The table lists 100,000 or so clones, 83% of them singletons. The clonotype was recovered from a man in his late teens or twenties in good health and CMV-seronegative. Sequencing was done on a sample of PBMCs. V gene TRBV5-8 combines with J gene TRBJ2-7, with 9 nucleotides matching TRBD2. The CDR3 DNA reads as TGTGCCAGCAGCTTTGGGCTTTTGGCGGGAGGGGACGAGCAGTACTTC. It codes for CASSFGLLAGGDEQYF.